Listed below are T cell receptor beta chains from one sample, sequenced in a study of blood T cell repertoires in COVID-19. Profiling relied on immunoSEQ multiplex PCR, and the TCRdb table lists in-frame clones only, not all of them. The sample lists about 310,000 clones, around 90% seen once, with approximately 5.5% in the top ten. The sample was PBMCs or T cells enriched from blood (not recorded which). These receptor sequences come from a man aged 55-75 years who had recovered from COVID-19. The CDR3 runs from the conserved cysteine through the conserved F or W. A D gene is named only where the DNA matches it firmly. Size is omitted from some rows. Given values are once, few, many or a class for expanded clones.

.,TRBV5-1,TRBD2,TRBJ2-1,CASSSPLAGAYNEQFF,TGCGCCAGCAGCTCCCCACTAGCGGGAGCCTACAATGAGCAGTTCTTC
.,TRBV5-1,.,TRBJ1-5,CASSPQTGDGDLPQHF,TGCGCCAGCAGCCCCCAAACGGGGGACGGGGATTTGCCCCAGCATTTT
.,TRBV29-1,.,TRBJ1-5,CSVRQPNSNQPQHF,TGCAGCGTCAGGCAGCCGAATAGCAATCAGCCCCAGCATTTT
.,TRBV18,TRBD1,TRBJ1-3,CASSTGQGAYGNTIYF,TGTGCCAGCTCAACCGGACAGGGGGCGTATGGAAACACCATATATTTT
.,TRBV6-5,.,TRBJ2-7,CASSYSGREHSVF,TGTGCCAGCAGTTACTCGGGCAGGGAACATTCGGTCTTC
.,TRBV19,TRBD1,TRBJ2-3,CASSMGQGAGTQYF,TGTGCCAGTAGTATGGGACAGGGGGCCGGTACGCAGTATTTT
once,TRBV21-1,.,TRBJ2-1,CASPELTNYNEQFF,TGTGCCAGCCCCGAGTTGACAAACTACAATGAGCAGTTCTTC
.,TRBV11-3,TRBD1,TRBJ2-3,CASSSGGGKDTQYF,TGTGCCAGCAGCTCAGGGGGCGGGAAAGATACGCAGTATTTT
.,TRBV9,TRBD2,TRBJ2-2,CASSVETGGTGELFF,TGTGCCAGCAGCGTAGAGACGGGAGGCACCGGGGAGCTGTTTTTT
once,TRBV5-8,.,TRBJ2-7,CASSLELGRYEQYF,TGTGCCAGCAGCTTGGAATTGGGCCGGTACGAGCAGTACTTC
.,TRBV9,.,TRBJ2-6,CASSSSPKNRALGANVLTF,TGTGCCAGCAGCTCGTCCCCGAAAAACAGGGCTCTGGGGGCCAACGTCCTGACTTTC